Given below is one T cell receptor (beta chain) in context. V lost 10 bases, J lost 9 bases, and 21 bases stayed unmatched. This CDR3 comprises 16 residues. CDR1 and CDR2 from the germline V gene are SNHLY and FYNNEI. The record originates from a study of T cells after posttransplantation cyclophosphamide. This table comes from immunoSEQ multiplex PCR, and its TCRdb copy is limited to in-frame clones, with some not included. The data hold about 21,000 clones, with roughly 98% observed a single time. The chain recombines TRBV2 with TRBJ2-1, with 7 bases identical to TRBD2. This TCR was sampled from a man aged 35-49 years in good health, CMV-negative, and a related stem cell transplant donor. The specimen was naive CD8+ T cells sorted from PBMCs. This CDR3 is CATIPLEGGPIGEQFF. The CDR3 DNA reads TGTGCCACCATCCCCCTGGAGGGAGGGCCGATTGGTGAGCAGTTCTTC.